A selection of T cell receptor beta chains follows, all from one sample in a study of T cells in Graves' hyperthyroidism and ophthalmopathy. TCRdb redid the calling of the multiplex PCR reads with MiXCR, one entry per CDR3 protein. The table includes about half a million distinct CDR3 sequences, roughly 25% detected once. The source material was blood. These receptor sequences come from a woman in her 30s with Graves' ophthalmopathy. The CDR3 runs from the conserved cysteine through the conserved F or W. The D gene is left open where the match is weak. Not all rows give a size; the values are once, few, many and, for expanded clones, a class.

v_call: TRBV5-1; j_call: TRBJ2-7; clone_size: many; d_call: TRBD1; cdr3_nt: TGCGCCAGCAGCTCCGGGACAGACGAGCAGTACTTC; cdr3_aa: CASSSGTDEQYF
v_call: TRBV28; j_call: TRBJ2-7; clone_size: many; d_call: .; cdr3_nt: TGTGCCAGCACAGGAGCTGGCACAGGGAGGGTCTACGAGCAGTACTTC; cdr3_aa: CASTGAGTGRVYEQYF
v_call: TRBV6-5; j_call: TRBJ2-5; clone_size: many; d_call: TRBD2; cdr3_nt: TGTGCCAGCAGGAGACTAGCGGGGGGGCCTGGAGAGACCCAGTACTTC; cdr3_aa: CASRRLAGGPGETQYF
v_call: TRBV4-1; j_call: TRBJ2-2; clone_size: once; d_call: .; cdr3_nt: TGCGCCAGCAGCCAAGGGGCTAGGAACACCGGGGAGCTGTTTTTT; cdr3_aa: CASSQGARNTGELFF
v_call: TRBV6-1; j_call: TRBJ1-1; clone_size: many; d_call: .; cdr3_nt: TGTGCCAGCAGTGAAGAATCAGTGAACACTGAAGCTTTCTTT; cdr3_aa: CASSEESVNTEAFF
v_call: TRBV29-1; j_call: TRBJ2-5; clone_size: many; d_call: TRBD2; cdr3_nt: TGCAGCGTTGTCCTAGCGGATTTAGAGACCCAGTACTTC; cdr3_aa: CSVVLADLETQYF
v_call: TRBV10-3; j_call: TRBJ1-6; clone_size: .; d_call: .; cdr3_nt: TGTGCCATCAGTGAGTCGGGCGGACAGCTACTTAATTCACCCCTCCACTTT; cdr3_aa: CAISESGGQLLNSPLHF
v_call: TRBV28; j_call: TRBJ2-5; clone_size: .; d_call: .; cdr3_nt: TGTGCCAGCAGTTTCGGGGGACCACCGATCACCCAGTACTTC; cdr3_aa: CASSFGGPPITQYF
v_call: TRBV29-1; j_call: TRBJ1-4; clone_size: many; d_call: .; cdr3_nt: TGCAGCGTAATCGGGACCGATAATAATGAAAAACTGTTTTTT; cdr3_aa: CSVIGTDNNEKLFF
v_call: TRBV12-3/TRBV12-4; j_call: TRBJ1-5; clone_size: .; d_call: .; cdr3_nt: TGTGCCAGCAGGAGGGGAGCTTGGCAGCCCCAGCATTTT; cdr3_aa: CASRRGAWQPQHF
v_call: TRBV28; j_call: TRBJ1-2; clone_size: few; d_call: .; cdr3_nt: TGTGCCAGCAGGAACAGAGCCGGTGACTATGGCTACACCTTC; cdr3_aa: CASRNRAGDYGYTF
v_call: TRBV12-3/TRBV12-4; j_call: TRBJ2-5; clone_size: many; d_call: TRBD1; cdr3_nt: TGTGCCAGCAGTTTAGGAGTTGGGTCAGGGGGAGAGGAGACCCAGTACTTC; cdr3_aa: CASSLGVGSGGEETQYF
v_call: TRBV2; j_call: TRBJ2-3; clone_size: .; d_call: .; cdr3_nt: TGTGCCAGCAGGGGGGACGGCACAGATACGCAGTATTTT; cdr3_aa: CASRGDGTDTQYF
v_call: TRBV11-2; j_call: TRBJ2-7; clone_size: .; d_call: .; cdr3_nt: TGTGCCAGCAGCTTAGGAGCACGCGAGCAGTACTTC; cdr3_aa: CASSLGAREQYF
v_call: TRBV28; j_call: TRBJ2-7; clone_size: .; d_call: TRBD1; cdr3_nt: TGTGCCAGCAGTCAACAGGGGATGACCTACGAGCAGTACTTC; cdr3_aa: CASSQQGMTYEQYF
v_call: TRBV29-1; j_call: TRBJ1-2; clone_size: many; d_call: .; cdr3_nt: TGCAGCGTTGCCCCCATTCTGGGGAGCTATGGCTACACCTTC; cdr3_aa: CSVAPILGSYGYTF
v_call: TRBV11-2; j_call: TRBJ2-6; clone_size: many; d_call: .; cdr3_nt: TGTGCCAGCAGCCAAGGGGGAGCTGGGGCCAACGTCCTGACTTTC; cdr3_aa: CASSQGGAGANVLTF
v_call: TRBV2; j_call: TRBJ2-5; clone_size: .; d_call: .; cdr3_nt: TGTGCCAGCAACTCCCGGACCGGAGAGACCCAGTACTTC; cdr3_aa: CASNSRTGETQYF
v_call: TRBV10-3; j_call: TRBJ1-2; clone_size: many; d_call: .; cdr3_nt: TGTGCCATCAGTGAGTCTACAGAATCTAACTATGGCTACACCTTC; cdr3_aa: CAISESTESNYGYTF
v_call: TRBV2; j_call: TRBJ2-5; clone_size: .; d_call: TRBD2; cdr3_nt: TGTGCCAGCCGAACAGCGGGGGGCCCGTACACCCAGTACTTC; cdr3_aa: CASRTAGGPYTQYF
v_call: TRBV12-3/TRBV12-4; j_call: TRBJ2-5; clone_size: many; d_call: TRBD1; cdr3_nt: TGTGCCAGCAGTTTAGGCAGGGGGCGATTCGGTGAAGAGACCCAGTACTTC; cdr3_aa: CASSLGRGRFGEETQYF
v_call: TRBV6-5; j_call: TRBJ1-5; clone_size: .; d_call: .; cdr3_nt: TGTGCCAGCAGTTTAGAAAGTTTTGGTCAGCCCCAGCATTTT; cdr3_aa: CASSLESFGQPQHF
v_call: TRBV5-1; j_call: TRBJ2-5; clone_size: .; d_call: TRBD1; cdr3_nt: TGCGCCAGCAGCCAGACAGGGGGAGGTCAAGAGACCCAGTACTTC; cdr3_aa: CASSQTGGGQETQYF
v_call: TRBV20-1; j_call: TRBJ1-5; clone_size: .; d_call: TRBD1; cdr3_nt: TGCAGTGCTAGAGGCGTGGACAGGGTCCATCAGCCCCAGCATTTT; cdr3_aa: CSARGVDRVHQPQHF
v_call: TRBV12-3/TRBV12-4; j_call: TRBJ2-7; clone_size: .; d_call: .; cdr3_nt: TGTGCCAGCAGTCTCATGGGTCCTACCTACGAGCAGTACTTC; cdr3_aa: CASSLMGPTYEQYF
v_call: TRBV30; j_call: TRBJ1-2; clone_size: many; d_call: .; cdr3_nt: TGTGCCTGGACGGCCCTTGCCGGGAACTATGGCTACACCTTC; cdr3_aa: CAWTALAGNYGYTF
v_call: TRBV19; j_call: TRBJ1-1; clone_size: .; d_call: .; cdr3_nt: TGTGCCAGTAAAGCAAAGGGAGGGGCCAGCACTGAAGCTTTCTTT; cdr3_aa: CASKAKGGASTEAFF
v_call: TRBV13; j_call: TRBJ2-5; clone_size: .; d_call: TRBD1; cdr3_nt: TGTGCCAGCAGCCCTCAAGGACAGGACCAAGAGACCCAGTACTTC; cdr3_aa: CASSPQGQDQETQYF
v_call: TRBV2; j_call: TRBJ1-6; clone_size: few; d_call: .; cdr3_nt: TGTGCCACCGAAAGGAATCGCTCACCCCTCCACTTT; cdr3_aa: CATERNRSPLHF
v_call: TRBV6-5; j_call: TRBJ2-7; clone_size: few; d_call: .; cdr3_nt: TGTGCCAGCAGTTACTCGAGAGTAGACGACGAGCAGTACTTC; cdr3_aa: CASSYSRVDDEQYF
v_call: TRBV6-5; j_call: TRBJ1-1; clone_size: many; d_call: .; cdr3_nt: TGTGCCAGCACCCGGACAGAGAACACTGAAGCTTTCTTT; cdr3_aa: CASTRTENTEAFF
v_call: TRBV11-2; j_call: TRBJ2-5; clone_size: many; d_call: TRBD2; cdr3_nt: TGTGCCAGCAGCTTAGGGGGGGCTAGCGGGGCAGTAGAGACCCAGTACTTC; cdr3_aa: CASSLGGASGAVETQYF
v_call: TRBV2; j_call: TRBJ2-5; clone_size: many; d_call: .; cdr3_nt: TGTGCCAGCAGTGGCCGGGACCTCGGGAGAGAGACCCAGTACTTC; cdr3_aa: CASSGRDLGRETQYF
v_call: TRBV6-5; j_call: TRBJ2-7; clone_size: many; d_call: TRBD1; cdr3_nt: TGTGCCAGCAGAGGGACAGGCTCGGACGAGCAGTACTTC; cdr3_aa: CASRGTGSDEQYF
v_call: TRBV25-1; j_call: TRBJ2-5; clone_size: .; d_call: .; cdr3_nt: TGTGCCAGCAGTGCGGCGGATATCCAAGAGACCCAGTACTTC; cdr3_aa: CASSAADIQETQYF
v_call: TRBV3-1; j_call: TRBJ1-1; clone_size: few; d_call: .; cdr3_nt: TGTGCCAGCAGCCAAGATAAGGGGGTCGGGAACACTGAAGCTTTCTTT; cdr3_aa: CASSQDKGVGNTEAFF
v_call: TRBV12-3/TRBV12-4; j_call: TRBJ1-2; clone_size: many; d_call: .; cdr3_nt: TGTGCCAGCAGTTTACAGGGGATACGCTATGGCTACACCTTC; cdr3_aa: CASSLQGIRYGYTF
v_call: TRBV9; j_call: TRBJ2-7; clone_size: .; d_call: .; cdr3_nt: TGTGCCAGCAGCGTATCAGGGAAACCCTACGAGCAGTACTTC; cdr3_aa: CASSVSGKPYEQYF
v_call: TRBV7-2; j_call: TRBJ2-5; clone_size: .; d_call: .; cdr3_nt: TGTGCCAGCAGCGGTCGGATCACCGAACAGACCCAGTACTTC; cdr3_aa: CASSGRITEQTQYF
v_call: TRBV10-3; j_call: TRBJ2-7; clone_size: .; d_call: .; cdr3_nt: TGTGCCATCAGTGACACAGCTTACGAGCAGTACTTC; cdr3_aa: CAISDTAYEQYF
v_call: TRBV14; j_call: TRBJ1-2; clone_size: few; d_call: .; cdr3_nt: TGTGCCAGCAGCCAAGCCGCTCAGGCGCTCTATGGCTACACCTTC; cdr3_aa: CASSQAAQALYGYTF
v_call: TRBV28; j_call: TRBJ1-2; clone_size: once; d_call: .; cdr3_nt: TGTGCCAGCAGTTCGGATCGAAATAATCGGGGTGGGAACTATGGCTACACCTTC; cdr3_aa: CASSSDRNNRGGNYGYTF
v_call: TRBV2; j_call: TRBJ1-2; clone_size: many; d_call: .; cdr3_nt: TGTGCCAGCAGTGAAGAGTCAGCCTATGGCTACACCTTC; cdr3_aa: CASSEESAYGYTF
v_call: TRBV10-3; j_call: TRBJ2-2; clone_size: many; d_call: TRBD1; cdr3_nt: TGTGCCATCAGTGCGGGCCGTGGACAGGGAGGTGACACCGGGGAGCTGTTTTTT; cdr3_aa: CAISAGRGQGGDTGELFF
v_call: TRBV7-2; j_call: TRBJ1-3; clone_size: many; d_call: .; cdr3_nt: TGTGCCAGCAGCCGACAAGAAAACACCATATATTTT; cdr3_aa: CASSRQENTIYF